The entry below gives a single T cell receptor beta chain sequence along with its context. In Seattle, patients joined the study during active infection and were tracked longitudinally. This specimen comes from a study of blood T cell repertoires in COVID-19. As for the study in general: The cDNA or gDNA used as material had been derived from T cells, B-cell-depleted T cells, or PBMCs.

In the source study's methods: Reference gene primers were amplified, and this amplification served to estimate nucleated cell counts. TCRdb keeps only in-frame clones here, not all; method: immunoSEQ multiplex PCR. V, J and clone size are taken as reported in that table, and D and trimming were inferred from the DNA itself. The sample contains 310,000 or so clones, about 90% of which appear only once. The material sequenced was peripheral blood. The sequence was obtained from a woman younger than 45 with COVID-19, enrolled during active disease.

This CDR3 reads CASSESRAASTDTQYF. The CDR3 region has the DNA TGCGCCAGCAGTGAGTCGCGGGCGGCCAGCACAGATACGCAGTATTTT. This chain joins TRBV10-1 and TRBJ2-3; possible D gene TRBD2, 5 bases. The CDR3 consists of 16 residues. Germline V gene lookup returns CDR1 WNHNN and CDR2 SYGVQD (reference sequence). Trimming stripped 0 bases from V and 0 bases from J, with 10 bases between.